The sequence of this TCR beta chain was determined in a study of blood T cells in healthy people across ages. Using a J-beta primer mix together with a sample-barcoded 5' primer, a second PCR was run for roughly 6 to 12 cycles. Each CDR3 protein is one row after TCRdb ran MiXCR on the 5' RACE reads. The table has 800,000 or so distinct CDR3 sequences, around 25% seen once. The sample holds a few counts of this clonotype. This CDR3 is built from 15 residues. With 0 bases removed from V and 3 bases from J, the gap between germline ends came to 9 bases. Germline V gene sequence: CDR1 SNHLY, CDR2 FYNNEI. These same data were also listed under a study on T cells of mothers and their children. This second study says: M1S, a second-PCR primer, added sample barcodes and 2-4 random nucleotides.

The sequence came from a boy younger than 18 in good health. The sample comprised blood. The gene calls are TRBV2 and TRBJ1-3, with D perhaps TRBD1 (5 bases). The DNA for the CDR3 is TGTGCCAGCAGTGAAGCATCAGGGAATGGAAACACCATATATTTT. This sequence encodes CASSEASGNGNTIYF.